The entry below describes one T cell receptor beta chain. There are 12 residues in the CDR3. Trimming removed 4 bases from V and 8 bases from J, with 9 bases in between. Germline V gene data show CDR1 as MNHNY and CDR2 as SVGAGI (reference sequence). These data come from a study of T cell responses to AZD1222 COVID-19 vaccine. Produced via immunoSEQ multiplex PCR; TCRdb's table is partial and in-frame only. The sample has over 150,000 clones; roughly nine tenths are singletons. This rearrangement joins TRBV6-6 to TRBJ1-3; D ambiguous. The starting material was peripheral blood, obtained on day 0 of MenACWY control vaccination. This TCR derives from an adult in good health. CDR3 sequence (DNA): TGTGCCAGCAGTTCTGGTACGGACACCATATATTTT. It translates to CASSSGTDTIYF.